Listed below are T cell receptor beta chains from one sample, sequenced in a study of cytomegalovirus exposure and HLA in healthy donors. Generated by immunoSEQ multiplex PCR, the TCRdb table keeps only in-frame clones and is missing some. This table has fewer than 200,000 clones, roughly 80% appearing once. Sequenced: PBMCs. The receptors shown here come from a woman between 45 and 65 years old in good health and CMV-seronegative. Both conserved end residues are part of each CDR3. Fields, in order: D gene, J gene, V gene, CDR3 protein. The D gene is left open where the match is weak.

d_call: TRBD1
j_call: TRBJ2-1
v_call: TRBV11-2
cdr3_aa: CASSGTGERNEQFF

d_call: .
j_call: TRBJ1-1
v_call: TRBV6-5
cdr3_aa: CASSYSGTRNTEAFF

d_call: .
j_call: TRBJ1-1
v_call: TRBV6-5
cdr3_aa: CASSAGGLNTEAFF

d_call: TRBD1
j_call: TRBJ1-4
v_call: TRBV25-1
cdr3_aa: CAPMRDRDEKLFF

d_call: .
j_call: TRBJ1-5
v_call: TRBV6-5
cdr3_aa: CASSPRGNSNQPQHF

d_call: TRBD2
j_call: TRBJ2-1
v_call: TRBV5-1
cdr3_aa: CASSLTGLAGAPNEQFF

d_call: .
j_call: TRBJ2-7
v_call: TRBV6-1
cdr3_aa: CASSEGHGYEQYF

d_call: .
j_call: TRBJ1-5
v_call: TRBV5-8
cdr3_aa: CASSLPGVNQPQHF

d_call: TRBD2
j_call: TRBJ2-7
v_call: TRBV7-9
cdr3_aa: CASSLVVLLAGGTYEQYF

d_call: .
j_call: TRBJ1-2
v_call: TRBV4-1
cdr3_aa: CASSQVVGDMDGYAF

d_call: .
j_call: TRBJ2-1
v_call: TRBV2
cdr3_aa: CVTSKRVLNEQFF

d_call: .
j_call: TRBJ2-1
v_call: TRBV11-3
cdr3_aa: CASSFSSYNEQFF

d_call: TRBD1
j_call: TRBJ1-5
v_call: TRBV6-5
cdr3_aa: CASRRGQGAQPQHF

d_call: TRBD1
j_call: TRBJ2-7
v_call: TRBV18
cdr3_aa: CASSPPTGISSYEQYF

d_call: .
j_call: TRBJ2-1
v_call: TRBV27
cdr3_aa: CASSLRGSNEQFF

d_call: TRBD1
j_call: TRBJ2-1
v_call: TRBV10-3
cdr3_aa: CAISLQGAGSYNEQFF

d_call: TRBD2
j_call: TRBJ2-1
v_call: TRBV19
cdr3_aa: CASSLAGGPYNEQFF

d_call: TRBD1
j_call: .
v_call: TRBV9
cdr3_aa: CASSEGAGVPYEQYF

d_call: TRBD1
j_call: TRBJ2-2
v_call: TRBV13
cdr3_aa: CASSLGGTGTGELFF

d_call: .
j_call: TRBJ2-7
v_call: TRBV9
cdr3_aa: CASSVGGPGEQYF

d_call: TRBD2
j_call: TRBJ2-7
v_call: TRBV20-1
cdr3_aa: CSFRGVHEQYF

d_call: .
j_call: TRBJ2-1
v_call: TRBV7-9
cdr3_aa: CASSPGTRAGIYNEQFF

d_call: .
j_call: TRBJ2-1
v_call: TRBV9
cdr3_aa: CASSAYRLGYNEQFF

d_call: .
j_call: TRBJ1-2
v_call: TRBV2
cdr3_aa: CASTNYGYTF

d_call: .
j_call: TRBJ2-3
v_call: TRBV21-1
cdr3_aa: CASSKGFGRGGSTDTQYF

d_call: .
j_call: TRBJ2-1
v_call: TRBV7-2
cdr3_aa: CASSARVQSQFF